The entry below gives a single TCR beta chain sequence along with its context. The target antigen is unknown. The record originates from a study of early T cells in non-severe SARS-CoV-2 infection. Whole-study context: Unsorted whole blood bulk RNA was sequenced, with unpaired chains. Study conclusions and caveats: Anti-spike CD8 specificities were favored by VDJdb matching, whose results missed private and CD4 specificities.

In the library, individual cDNA molecules carried attached unique molecular identifiers. TCRdb ran MiXCR on the 5' RACE reads and lists one entry per CDR3 protein. The repertoire includes some 87,000 distinct CDR3 sequences, around 13% of them detected once, and 1% to 1.4% sits in the top ten. This CDR3 region has 14 residues. The germline V gene has CDR1 SNHLY and CDR2 FYNNEI. Trimming took 4 bases from V and 4 from J, leaving 14 bases between them. The specimen sequenced was whole blood. The sequence was collected from an adult who was a healthcare worker with PCR-confirmed SARS-CoV-2 infection or an uninfected control (not recorded which). V is TRBV2 and J is TRBJ2-7; D may match TRBD1 or TRBD2 (5 bases each). The CDR3 reads CASSGTRDGYEQYF. The CDR3 DNA follows: TGTGCCAGCAGTGGGACCCGGGACGGATACGAGCAGTACTTC.